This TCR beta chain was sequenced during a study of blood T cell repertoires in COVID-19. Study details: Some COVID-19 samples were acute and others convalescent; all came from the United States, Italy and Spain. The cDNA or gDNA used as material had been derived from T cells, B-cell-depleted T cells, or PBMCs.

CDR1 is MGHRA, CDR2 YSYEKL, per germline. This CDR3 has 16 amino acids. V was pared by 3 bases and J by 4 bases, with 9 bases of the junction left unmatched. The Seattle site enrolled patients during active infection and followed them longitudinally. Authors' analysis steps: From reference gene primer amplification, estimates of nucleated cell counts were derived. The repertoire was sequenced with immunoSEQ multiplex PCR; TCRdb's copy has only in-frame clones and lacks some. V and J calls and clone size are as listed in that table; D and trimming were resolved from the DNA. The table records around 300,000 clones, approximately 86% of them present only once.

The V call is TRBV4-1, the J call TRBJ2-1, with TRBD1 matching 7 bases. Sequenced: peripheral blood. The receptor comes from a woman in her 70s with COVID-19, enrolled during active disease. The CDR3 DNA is TGCGCCAGCAGCCACTCGACAGGGTCGTTTTACAATGAGCAGTTCTTC. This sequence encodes CASSHSTGSFYNEQFF.